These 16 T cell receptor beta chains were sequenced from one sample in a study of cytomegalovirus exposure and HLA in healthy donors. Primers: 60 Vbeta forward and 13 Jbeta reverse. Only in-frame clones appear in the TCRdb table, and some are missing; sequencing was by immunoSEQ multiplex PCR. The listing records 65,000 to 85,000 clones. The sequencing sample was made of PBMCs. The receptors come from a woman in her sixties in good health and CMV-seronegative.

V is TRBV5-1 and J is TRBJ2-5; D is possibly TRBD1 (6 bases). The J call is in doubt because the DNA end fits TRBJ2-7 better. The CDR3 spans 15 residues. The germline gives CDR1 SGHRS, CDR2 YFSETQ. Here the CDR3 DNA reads TGCGCCAGCAGCTTGATCGCGGACAGCCCCTACGAGCAGTACTTC. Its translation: CASSLIADSPYEQYF.

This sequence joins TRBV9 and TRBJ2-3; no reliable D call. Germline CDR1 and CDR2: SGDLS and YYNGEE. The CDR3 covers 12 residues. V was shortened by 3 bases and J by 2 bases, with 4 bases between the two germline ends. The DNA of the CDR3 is TGTGCCAGCAGCGATATCACAGATACGCAGTATTTT. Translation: CASSDITDTQYF.

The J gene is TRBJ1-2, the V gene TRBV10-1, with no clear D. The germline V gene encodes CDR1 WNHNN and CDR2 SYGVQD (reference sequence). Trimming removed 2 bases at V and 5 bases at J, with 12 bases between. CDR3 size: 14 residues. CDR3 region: CASSETSRGYGYTF. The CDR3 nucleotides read TGCGCCAGCAGTGAGACTTCGCGAGGGTATGGCTACACCTTC.

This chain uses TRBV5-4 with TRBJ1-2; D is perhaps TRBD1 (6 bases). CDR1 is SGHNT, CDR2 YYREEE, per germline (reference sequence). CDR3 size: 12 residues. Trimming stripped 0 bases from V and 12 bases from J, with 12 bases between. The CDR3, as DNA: TGTGCCAGCAGCTTGGGGCAGGGGCGGAACACCTTC. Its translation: CASSLGQGRNTF.

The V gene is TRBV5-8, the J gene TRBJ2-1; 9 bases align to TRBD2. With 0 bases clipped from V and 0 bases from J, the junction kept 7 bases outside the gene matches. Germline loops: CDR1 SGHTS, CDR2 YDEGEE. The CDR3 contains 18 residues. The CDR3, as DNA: TGTGCCAGCAGCTTGGACCCCCTAGCGGGGAGCTCCTACAATGAGCAGTTCTTC. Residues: CASSLDPLAGSSYNEQFF.

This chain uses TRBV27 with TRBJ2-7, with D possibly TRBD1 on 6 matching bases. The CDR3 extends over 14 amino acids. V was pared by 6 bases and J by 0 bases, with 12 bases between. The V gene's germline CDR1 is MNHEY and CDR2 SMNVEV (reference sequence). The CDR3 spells CASRDRLVSYEQYF. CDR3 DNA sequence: TGTGCCAGCAGGGACAGATTAGTCTCCTACGAGCAGTACTTC.

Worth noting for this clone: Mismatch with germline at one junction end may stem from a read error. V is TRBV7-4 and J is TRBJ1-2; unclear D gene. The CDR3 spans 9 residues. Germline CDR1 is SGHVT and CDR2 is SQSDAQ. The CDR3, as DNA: TGCCGTGTGGGGAGCGGCTACACCTTC. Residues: CRVGSGYTF.

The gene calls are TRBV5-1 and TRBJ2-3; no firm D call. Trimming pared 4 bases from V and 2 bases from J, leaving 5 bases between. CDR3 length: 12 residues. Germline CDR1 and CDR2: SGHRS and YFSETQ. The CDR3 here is CASSLFTDTQYF. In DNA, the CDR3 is TGCGCCAGCAGCCTGTTCACAGATACGCAGTATTTT.

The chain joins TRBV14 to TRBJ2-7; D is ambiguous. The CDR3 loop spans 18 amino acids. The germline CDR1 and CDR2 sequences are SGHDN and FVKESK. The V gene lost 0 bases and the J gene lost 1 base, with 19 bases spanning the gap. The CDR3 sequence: CASSQDEHRAPFSYEQYF. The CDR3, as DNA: TGTGCCAGCAGCCAAGATGAGCACCGCGCACCCTTTTCCTACGAGCAGTACTTC.

CDR3 region: CAISLTGDEQYF. Written as DNA, the CDR3 is TGTGCCATCAGCCTAACAGGGGACGAGCAGTACTTC. This chain uses TRBV10-3 with TRBJ2-5; TRBD1 aligns across 7 bases. The DNA end is more similar to TRBJ2-7, so the J call may be wrong. The CDR3 runs to 12 residues. The germline V gene has CDR1 ENHRY and CDR2 SYGVKD.

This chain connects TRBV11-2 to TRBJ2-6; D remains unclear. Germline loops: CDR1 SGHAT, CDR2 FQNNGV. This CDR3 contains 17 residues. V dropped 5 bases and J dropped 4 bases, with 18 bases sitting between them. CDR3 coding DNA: TGTGCCAGCAGCCGACCCTTCGCGAGGAGAGGGGCCAACGTCCTGACTTTC. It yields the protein CASSRPFARRGANVLTF.

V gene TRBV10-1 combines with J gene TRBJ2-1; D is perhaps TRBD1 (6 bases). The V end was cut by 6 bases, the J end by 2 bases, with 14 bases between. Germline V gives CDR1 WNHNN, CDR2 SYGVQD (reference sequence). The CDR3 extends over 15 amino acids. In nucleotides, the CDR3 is TGCGCCAGCAGCCTGGACAGCCCACCCTACAATGAGCAGTTCTTC. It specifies CASSLDSPPYNEQFF.

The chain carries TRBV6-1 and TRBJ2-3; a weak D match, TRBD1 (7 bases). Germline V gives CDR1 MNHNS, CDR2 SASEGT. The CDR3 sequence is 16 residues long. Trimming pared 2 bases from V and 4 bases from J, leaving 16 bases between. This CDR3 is CASSERWAGGPDTQYF. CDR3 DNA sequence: TGTGCCAGCAGTGAACGTTGGGCAGGGGGGCCAGATACGCAGTATTTT.

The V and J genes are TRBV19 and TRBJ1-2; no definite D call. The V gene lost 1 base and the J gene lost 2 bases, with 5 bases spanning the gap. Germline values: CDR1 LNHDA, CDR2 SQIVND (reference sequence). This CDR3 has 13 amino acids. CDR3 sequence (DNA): TGTGCCAGTAGTATAGTGAGGAACTATGGCTACACCTTC. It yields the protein CASSIVRNYGYTF.

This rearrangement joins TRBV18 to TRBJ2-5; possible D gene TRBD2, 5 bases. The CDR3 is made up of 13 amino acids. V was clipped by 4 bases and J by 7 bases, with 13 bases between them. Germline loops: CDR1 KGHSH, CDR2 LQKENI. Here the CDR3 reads CASSRHGRGTQYF. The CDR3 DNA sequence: TGTGCCAGCTCACGACACGGCCGGGGGACCCAGTACTTC.

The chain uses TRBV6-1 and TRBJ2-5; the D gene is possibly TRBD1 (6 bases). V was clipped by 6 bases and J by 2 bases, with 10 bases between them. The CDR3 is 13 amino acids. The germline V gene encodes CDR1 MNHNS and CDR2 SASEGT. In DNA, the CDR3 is TGTGCCAGCAGCTCAGGGGAACAAGAGACCCAGTACTTC. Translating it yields CASSSGEQETQYF.